This entry features one T cell receptor (beta chain) sequence. What it recognizes is unknown. Germline lookup yields CDR1 SGDLS and CDR2 YYNGEE. CDR3 length equals 15 residues. The V gene lost 0 bases and the J gene lost 8 bases, with 17 bases spanning the gap. The record originates from a study of shared clonotypes between healthy human individuals. The overall study: Serving as donors were a couple of women and three men, whose ages spanned 18 to 49. Study observations and caveats: Read depth was anticipated to influence clonotype sharing among donors. Across subsets, estimated richness was generally greater for naive than for memory populations.

Using immunoSEQ multiplex PCR, the repertoire was profiled, and TCRdb retains in-frame clones only, with some absent. The repertoire includes roughly 2.4 million clones, almost 96% of them detected once, and 0.13% sits in the top ten. The receptor's source is a man between 18 and 29 years old in good health. The source material was naive CD4+ T cells sorted from blood. Subset described: CD45RA+ positively selected. J is TRBJ1-2 and V is TRBV9; D call uncertain. CDR3 sequence reads: CASSVDPMGGYGYTF. The CDR3 DNA is TGTGCCAGCAGCGTAGACCCTATGGGAGGGTACGGCTACACCTTC.